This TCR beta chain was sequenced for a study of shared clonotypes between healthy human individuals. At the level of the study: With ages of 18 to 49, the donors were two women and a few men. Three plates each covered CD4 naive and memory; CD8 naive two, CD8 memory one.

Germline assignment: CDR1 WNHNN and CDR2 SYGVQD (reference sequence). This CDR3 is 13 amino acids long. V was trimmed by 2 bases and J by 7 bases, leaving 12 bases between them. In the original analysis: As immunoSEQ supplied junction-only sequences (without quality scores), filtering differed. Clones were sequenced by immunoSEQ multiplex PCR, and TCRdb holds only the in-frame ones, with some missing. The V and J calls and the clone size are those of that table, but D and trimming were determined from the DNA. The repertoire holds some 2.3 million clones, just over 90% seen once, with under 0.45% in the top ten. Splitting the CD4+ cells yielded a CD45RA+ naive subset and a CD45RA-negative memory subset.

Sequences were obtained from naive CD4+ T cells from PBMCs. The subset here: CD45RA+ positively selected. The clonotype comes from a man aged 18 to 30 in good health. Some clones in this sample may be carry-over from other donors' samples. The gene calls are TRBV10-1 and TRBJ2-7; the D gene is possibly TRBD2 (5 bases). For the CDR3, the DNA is TGCGCCAGCAGTGAGGGAGGCCCGGGGGAGCAGTACTTC. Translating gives CASSEGGPGEQYF.